This is a list of T cell receptor beta chains from one sample in a study of shared clonotypes between healthy human individuals. Here immunoSEQ multiplex PCR was the method, and the copy in TCRdb shows in-frame clones only, minus some. The data show about 450,000 clones, about four fifths seen once. The sequenced sample consisted of PBMCs. The receptors were sampled from a woman aged 40 to 50 in good health. Some clones in this sample may be carry-over from other donors' samples. Both conserved end residues are part of each CDR3. A D gene is named only where the DNA matches it firmly.

D	V	length	CDR3
NA	TRBV18	13	CASSPSGTDTQYF
NA	TRBV30	12	CAWSGGTGELFF
TRBD2	TRBV12-5	15	CASGLTLAGDDTQYF
TRBD2	TRBV5-1	16	CASSLTSGTISYEQYF
TRBD1	TRBV10-3	16	CAISESAAGGDGELFF
TRBD2	TRBV4-3	16	CASSPGDETSTYEQYF
NA	TRBV6-1	16	CASSEQTFRSYNEQFF
NA	TRBV20-1	11	CSADGPYEQYF
NA	TRBV19	13	CASSSSVDQPQHF
TRBD1	TRBV7-8	16	CASSFIGQGHQETQYF
NA	TRBV7-3	13	CASSRTGGEPQHF
TRBD2	TRBV4-2	16	CASSQGTSGAMDTQYF
TRBD2	TRBV5-1	14	CASSGLAGVETQYF
NA	TRBV9	14	CASSVGTSSDEQYF
NA	TRBV5-1	14	CASSLWQEVPPQHF
TRBD2	TRBV4-3	16	CASSTRTSGSPDTQYF
NA	TRBV7-2	15	CASSLVVGNFYEQYF
TRBD2	TRBV4-3	17	CASSQVVTSGRVNEQFF
NA	TRBV18	15	CASSPKVRTLGEQYF
TRBD1	TRBV5-1	16	CASSLAPGGLGTEAFF
NA	TRBV6-6	15	CASSLTSGSSWEQYF
TRBD1	TRBV27	15	CASSRTGDAYNEQFF
TRBD1	TRBV28	15	CASRAGQGEVNEQFF
TRBD2	TRBV11-2	14	CASSPTGRDNEQFF
NA	TRBV5-4	15	CASRPLPSRTGELFF
NA	TRBV11-2	12	CASSLAVGELFF
NA	TRBV5-8	16	CASSRGPVLMNTEAFF
NA	TRBV19	13	CASSMDRTSKLFF
NA	TRBV28	16	CASSPISGTADYEQYF
NA	TRBV5-3	14	CASSFGGNSYEQYF
TRBD1	TRBV2	16	CASSEVGRGDHQPQHF
TRBD1	TRBV6-4	16	CASSERETGGFHEQYF
NA	TRBV6-4	15	CASSDEGEGTGELFF
TRBD2	TRBV5-1	15	CASSEAGGPPDTQYF
NA	TRBV11-2	13	CASSLGLAYEQFF
TRBD1	TRBV7-9	18	CASSPRDRGLFFTDTQYF
NA	TRBV5-4	14	CASSLVGTYNEQFF
NA	TRBV5-6	15	CASSLRGATNYGYTF
TRBD2	TRBV2	14	CASIVFSGRARQFF
TRBD1	TRBV19	15	CASSRDRRYTGELFF
NA	TRBV6-1	14	CASSEERGAYGYTF
NA	TRBV25-1	14	CASSDGGYNQPQHF
NA	TRBV19	17	CASMGGLISLGNQPQHF
TRBD1	TRBV19	16	CASRKRGLDSNQPQHF
TRBD2	TRBV7-6	16	CASSPRGLAGVVEQYF
TRBD1	TRBV6-6	15	CASSGRDSRHQPQHF
TRBD1	TRBV11-2	15	CASTRDSTQYNEQFF
TRBD2	TRBV11-2	15	CASSLGLAAYNEQFF
TRBD2	TRBV5-1	19	CASSLALTSGSLSGDTQYF
TRBD2	TRBV5-1	14	CASGPTSGRDEQFF
NA	TRBV9	16	CASSVGLAQPVVTQYF
TRBD2	TRBV4-1	15	CASSQGGAGVAEQYF
NA	TRBV28	14	CASLRLKQGYEQYF
NA	TRBV7-6	14	CASSLSTNTGELFF
NA	TRBV2	15	CASTITGSGANVLTF